Listed below are T cell receptor beta chains from one sample, sequenced in a study of cytomegalovirus exposure and HLA in healthy donors. Sequenced by immunoSEQ multiplex PCR; TCRdb stores in-frame clones only, minus some. The sample includes around 75,000 clones. Input material: PBMCs. The source is a man in his forties or fifties in good health and CMV-seropositive. Each CDR3 is given with its conserved first and last residue. D genes are given only for firm matches.

D	length	V	J	CDR3	DNA
TRBD1	14	TRBV11-2	TRBJ2-7	CASSFDRGFNEQYF	TGTGCCAGCAGCTTCGACAGGGGGTTCAACGAGCAGTACTTC
TRBD1	14	TRBV5-4	TRBJ1-2	CASSSIRDSHGYTF	TGTGCCAGCAGCTCCATCCGGGACAGCCATGGCTACACCTTC
TRBD1	16	TRBV5-4	TRBJ1-2	CASSKSESGTGVGYTF	TGTGCCAGCAGCAAATCTGAGTCCGGGACAGGGGTCGGCTACACCTTC
TRBD1	14	TRBV5-1	TRBJ2-7	CASSLQGAQNEQYF	TGCGCCAGCAGCTTGCAGGGGGCGCAGAACGAGCAGTACTTC
NA	15	TRBV6-5	TRBJ1-5	CASSLTAHGNQPQHF	TGTGCCAGCAGCCTTACAGCCCATGGCAATCAGCCCCAGCATTTT
TRBD1	15	TRBV6-4	TRBJ1-1	CASSDGDRESTEAFF	TGTGCCAGCAGTGACGGGGACAGGGAGAGCACTGAAGCTTTCTTT
TRBD1	16	TRBV28	TRBJ1-1	CASSSKDRPDFTEAFF	TGTGCCAGCAGTTCTAAGGACAGGCCGGATTTCACTGAAGCTTTCTTT
TRBD1	15	TRBV10-1	TRBJ2-3	CASSVEGQGTDTQYF	TGCGCCAGCAGTGTGGAGGGACAGGGGACAGATACGCAGTATTTT
TRBD1	14	TRBV6-4	TRBJ2-2	CASSRDRGTGELFF	TGTGCCAGCAGTCGGGACAGGGGCACCGGGGAGCTGTTTTTT
NA	15	TRBV27	TRBJ1-5	CASSLNAYSNQPQHF	TGTGCCAGCAGTCTCAACGCCTATAGCAATCAGCCCCAGCATTTT
TRBD1	14	TRBV5-1	TRBJ1-1	CASSLYRGLTEAFF	TGCGCCAGCAGCTTGTACAGGGGGCTCACTGAAGCTTTCTTT
NA	13	TRBV5-1	TRBJ2-2	CASSLESAGKVFF	TGCGCCAGCAGCTTGGAATCGGCAGGGAAAGTGTTTTTT
TRBD2	15	TRBV5-6	TRBJ2-1	CASSPGLGAWNEQFF	TGTGCCAGCAGCCCGGGACTAGGGGCGTGGAATGAGCAGTTCTTC
TRBD1	14	TRBV6-5	TRBJ1-4	CASSRGQGDEKLFF	TGTGCCAGCAGCCGAGGACAGGGGGATGAAAAACTGTTTTTT
NA	14	TRBV29-1	TRBJ1-5	CSVLTGYSNQPQHF	TGCAGCGTTCTCACAGGCTATAGCAATCAGCCCCAGCATTTT
NA	16	TRBV7-9	TRBJ1-2	CASSIATGRPDYGYTF	TGTGCCAGCAGCATAGCGACAGGTCGGCCTGACTATGGCTACACCTTC
TRBD1	14	TRBV6-5	TRBJ2-3	CASSLGTATDTQYF	TGTGCCAGCAGTCTTGGGACAGCTACAGATACGCAGTATTTT